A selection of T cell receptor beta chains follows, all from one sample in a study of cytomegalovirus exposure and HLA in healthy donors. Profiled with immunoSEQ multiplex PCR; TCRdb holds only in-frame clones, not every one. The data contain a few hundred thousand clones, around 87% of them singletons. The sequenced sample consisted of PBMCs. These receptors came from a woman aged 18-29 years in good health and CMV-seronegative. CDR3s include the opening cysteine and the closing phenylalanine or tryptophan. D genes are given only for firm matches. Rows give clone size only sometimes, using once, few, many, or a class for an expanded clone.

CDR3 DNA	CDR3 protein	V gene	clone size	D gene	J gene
TGTGCCAGCTCATTACAGGGGAACACCGGGGAGCTGTTTTTT	CASSLQGNTGELFF	TRBV18	NA	NA	TRBJ2-2
TGTGCCAGCAGCCCCCCTGCAGGGATGGTAGCAGATACGCAGTATTTT	CASSPPAGMVADTQYF	TRBV5-4	NA	NA	TRBJ2-3
TGTGCCAGCAGCTTAAACAGTCAGAATTCACCCCTCCACTTT	CASSLNSQNSPLHF	TRBV7-9	NA	NA	TRBJ1-6
TGTGCCAGCAGTGACTCAGTAGGGGACACCGGGGAGCTGTTTTTT	CASSDSVGDTGELFF	TRBV6-4	NA	NA	TRBJ2-2
TGTGCCAGTAGTATGGTCCGGGAAAATCAGCCCCAGCATTTT	CASSMVRENQPQHF	TRBV19	NA	NA	TRBJ1-5
TGTGCCAGCAGTCCCCAACACCATCAGCCCCAGCATTTT	CASSPQHHQPQHF	TRBV27	NA	NA	TRBJ1-5
TGTGCCAGCAGGGGTGGGACAGGGGTAGGCGCCTATGGCTACACCTTC	CASRGGTGVGAYGYTF	TRBV28	NA	TRBD1	TRBJ1-2
TGTGCCAGCCACAGGGGGACAGGCGGGAGCACCGGGGAGCTGTTTTTT	CASHRGTGGSTGELFF	TRBV19	NA	NA	TRBJ2-2
TGTGCCAGCAGCTTACAGGGGGTTAACACTGAAGCTTTCTTT	CASSLQGVNTEAFF	TRBV7-2	NA	TRBD1	TRBJ1-1
TGCGCCAGCAGCCAAGCACTAAGGGGGGGCGAAGATACGCAGTATTTT	CASSQALRGGEDTQYF	TRBV4-3	NA	NA	TRBJ2-3
TGTGCCAGCAGTAGTCCGGCCCCGGGAGGGGAGCAGTACTTC	CASSSPAPGGEQYF	TRBV28	NA	TRBD2	TRBJ2-7
TGTGCCAGCAGTTACTCTGCCAGTGGAGCCCTCCACTTT	CASSYSASGALHF	TRBV6-5	NA	NA	TRBJ1-6
TGCGCCAGCAGCCAAGACAGGGGCAATCAGCCCCAGCATTTT	CASSQDRGNQPQHF	TRBV4-1	NA	NA	TRBJ1-5
TGTGCCAGCAGACCACTCGAGATAATACAGCCCCAGCATTTT	CASRPLEIIQPQHF	TRBV28	NA	NA	TRBJ1-5
TGCGCCAGCAGATCTAGCGGGGGGGCCGTTGAAGATACGCAGTATTTT	CASRSSGGAVEDTQYF	TRBV5-1	NA	TRBD2	TRBJ2-3
TGTGCCAGCAGTGCGGACAGGGGCGGCACTGAAGCTTTCTTT	CASSADRGGTEAFF	TRBV25-1	NA	TRBD1	TRBJ1-1
TGCGCCAGCAGTGAGTCGATCCTGACAGGGATATACAATGAGCAGTTCTTC	CASSESILTGIYNEQFF	TRBV10-2	NA	TRBD1	TRBJ2-1
TGTGCCAGCAGTTGGACAGACTATGGCTACACCTTC	CASSWTDYGYTF	TRBV28	NA	NA	TRBJ1-2
TGTGCCAGCAGTGAAACGGGGAGGCTCTCTGAAGCTTTCTTT	CASSETGRLSEAFF	TRBV6-5	once	NA	TRBJ1-1
TGTGCCAGCAGTTTAGGTATCAGGGCGGGGTCGAACACTGAAGCTTTCTTT	CASSLGIRAGSNTEAFF	TRBV27	NA	NA	TRBJ1-1
TGTGCCAGCAAGGGGTTTGGGGCGGTATACAATGAGCAGTTCTTC	CASKGFGAVYNEQFF	TRBV27	NA	NA	TRBJ2-1
TGCGCCAGCAGCTTGGAAACAGGCCAATATTCACCCCTCCACTTT	CASSLETGQYSPLHF	TRBV5-1	NA	NA	TRBJ1-6
TGCGCCAGCAGCCAACCGGGAGGCGGCACAGATACGCAGTATTTT	CASSQPGGGTDTQYF	TRBV4-3	NA	TRBD2	TRBJ2-3
TGTGCCAGCAGCTCAAGACAGACTGGAAACACCATATATTTT	CASSSRQTGNTIYF	TRBV7-9	NA	NA	TRBJ1-3
TGTGCCAGCAGGGTCGGAGAGACCCAGTACTTC	CASRVGETQYF	TRBV2	NA	NA	TRBJ2-5
TGTGCCAGCAGGGGACTAGCGGGGGAATTCGGGGAGACCCAGTACTTC	CASRGLAGEFGETQYF	TRBV2	once	TRBD2	TRBJ2-5
TGTGCCAGCAGTTTAGGTTGGGGGCAGGCGATTAATCAGCCCCAGCATTTT	CASSLGWGQAINQPQHF	TRBV28	NA	NA	TRBJ1-5
TGTGCCAGCAGCGCCCTTACAGGGCTGGTCTATGGCTACACCTTC	CASSALTGLVYGYTF	TRBV9	NA	NA	TRBJ1-2
TGTGCCAGCAAAAGACAGGGTCCAGACACTGAAGCTTTCTTT	CASKRQGPDTEAFF	TRBV2	NA	TRBD1	TRBJ1-1
TGCGCCAGCAGCTCAGACAGGGGTAACTATGGCTACACCTTC	CASSSDRGNYGYTF	TRBV5-1	NA	TRBD1	TRBJ1-2
TGTGCCAGCAGCCCACTCAGAGGAGTTACGCAGTATTTT	CASSPLRGVTQYF	TRBV9	once	NA	TRBJ2-3
TGTGCCAGCAGTTACGGCCAGAAGAACACCGGGGAGCTGTTTTTT	CASSYGQKNTGELFF	TRBV6-5	NA	NA	TRBJ2-2